Each of the 5 T cell receptor beta chains below was sequenced from the same sample in a study of regulatory T cells in long-lasting Graves disease. Sample time point: persistent/refractory GD, antithyroid drugs over 5 years with positive TRAb. Scientists built the TCR library using RNA that was extracted from PBMCs. Library construction for TCR beta used iRepertoire HTBI primers and Arm-PCR of CDR3 regions. TCRdb re-analysed the multiplex PCR reads in MiXCR, keeping a single row per CDR3 protein. The repertoire holds about 340,000 distinct CDR3 sequences, with 20% as singletons. The specimen comprised peripheral blood mononuclear cells (PBMCs), sampled when the disease was refractory, from a patient treated with antithyroid drugs. Receptors originate from a female donor with Graves disease.

The rearrangement uses TRBV4-3 and TRBJ2-7; 7 nucleotides align to TRBD1. From germline, CDR1 is LGHNA and CDR2 YSLEER. CDR3 length: 15 residues. Trimming cost V 3 bases and J 3 bases; bases outside gene matches: 8. The CDR3 DNA reads as TGCGCCAGCAGCCAGGGTACGGGACAGATCTACGAGCAGTACTTC. Its translation is CASSQGTGQIYEQYF.

This clonotype was seen ten or more times. The chain uses TRBV7-2 and TRBJ1-1; D remains ambiguous. Germline lookup yields CDR1 SGHTA and CDR2 FQGNSA. The CDR3 extends over 13 amino acids. V was clipped by 5 bases and J by 5 bases, with 12 bases between them. This chain's CDR3 is CASSQAGRTEAFF. The CDR3 coding sequence is TGTGCCAGCAGCCAGGCGGGTCGAACTGAAGCTTTCTTT.

This clonotype was seen only a few times. This chain connects TRBV7-9 to TRBJ1-6, with 8 bases fitting TRBD1. Trimming removed 2 bases from V and 7 bases from J; junction bases left unmatched: 13. CDR3 length: 18 amino acids. Per the germline V gene, CDR1 is SEHNR and CDR2 is FQNEAQ (reference sequence). DNA of the CDR3: TGTGCCAGCAGCTTATACCGCGTGACAGGGGACCACAATTCACCCCTCCACTTT. It translates to CASSLYRVTGDHNSPLHF.

This clonotype has only a few counts. V usage is TRBV5-1 and J usage is TRBJ2-5; 7 positions match TRBD2. After removal of 0 bases from V and 2 bases from J, the junction contained 10 bases not matched to a gene. The CDR3 has 17 residues. Germline lookup yields CDR1 SGHRS and CDR2 YFSETQ. The CDR3 region is CASSLAGVAGRQETQYF. The CDR3 DNA follows: TGCGCCAGCAGCTTGGCTGGGGTAGCGGGCCGTCAAGAGACCCAGTACTTC.

This chain uses TRBV12-3 or TRBV12-4 with TRBJ1-6; TRBD1 matches 8 bases. Unmatched junction bases numbered 7, after V lost 6 bases and J lost 0 bases. This CDR3 region has 17 residues. The CDR3 reads CASSSRTGSSYNSPLHF. CDR3 sequence (DNA): TGTGCCAGCAGCTCGCGGACAGGGAGCTCCTATAATTCACCCCTCCACTTT.